This section outlines one T cell receptor beta chain sequence together with its context. This sample was taken from a study of blood T cell repertoires in COVID-19. At the level of the study: Sites across the United States, Italy and Spain contributed samples from acute and convalescent COVID-19. Sample material is recorded as cDNA or gDNA derived from T cells, B-cell-depleted T cells, or PBMCs.

In the original workflow: Scientists estimated how many nucleated cells there were by amplifying reference gene primers. The assay was immunoSEQ multiplex PCR, and TCRdb's table has in-frame clones only and misses some. The D gene and trimming were derived from the DNA, and the V and J assignments and clone size from that table. The table lists tens of thousands of clones, around 90% of them singletons. Germline lookup yields CDR1 SNHLY and CDR2 FYNNEI. V gave up 8 bases and J gave up 0 bases, with 10 bases separating them. This CDR3 contains 13 residues. The sample comprised peripheral blood. This chain links TRBV2 with TRBJ1-2, with D possibly being TRBD1 (6 bases). The sequence came from a man between 60 and 75 years old with acute or convalescent COVID-19. CDR3 in DNA: TGTGCCAGCGGGGGCCGAGCTAACTATGGCTACACCTTC. Its translation is CASGGRANYGYTF.